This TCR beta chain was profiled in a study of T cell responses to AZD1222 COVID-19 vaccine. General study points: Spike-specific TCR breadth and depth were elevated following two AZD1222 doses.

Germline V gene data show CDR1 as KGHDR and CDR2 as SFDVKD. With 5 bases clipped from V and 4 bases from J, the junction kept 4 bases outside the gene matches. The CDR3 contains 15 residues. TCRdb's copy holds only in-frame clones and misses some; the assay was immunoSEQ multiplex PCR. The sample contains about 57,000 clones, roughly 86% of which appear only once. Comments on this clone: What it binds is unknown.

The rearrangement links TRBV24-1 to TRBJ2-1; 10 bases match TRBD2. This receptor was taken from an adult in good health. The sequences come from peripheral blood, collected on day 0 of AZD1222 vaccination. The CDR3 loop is CATSVGLASYNEQFF. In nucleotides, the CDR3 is TGTGCCACCAGTGTGGGACTAGCGAGTTACAATGAGCAGTTCTTC.